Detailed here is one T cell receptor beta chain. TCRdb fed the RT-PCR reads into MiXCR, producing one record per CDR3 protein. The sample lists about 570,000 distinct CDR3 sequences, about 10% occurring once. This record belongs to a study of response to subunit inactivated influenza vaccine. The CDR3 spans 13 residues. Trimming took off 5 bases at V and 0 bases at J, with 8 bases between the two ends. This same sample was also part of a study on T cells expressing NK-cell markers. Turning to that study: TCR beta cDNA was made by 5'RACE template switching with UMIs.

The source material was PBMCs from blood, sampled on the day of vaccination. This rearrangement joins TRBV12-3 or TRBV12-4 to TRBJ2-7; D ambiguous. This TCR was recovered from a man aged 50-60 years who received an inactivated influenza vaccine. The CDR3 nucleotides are TGTGCCAGCAGTCCGTCCCCCTCCTACGAGCAGTACTTC. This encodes CASSPSPSYEQYF.